Listed here are 19 T cell receptor beta chains from one sample, sequenced in a study of shared clonotypes between healthy human individuals. The assay was immunoSEQ multiplex PCR, and TCRdb's table has in-frame clones only and misses some. This repertoire shows approximately 2,000,000 clones, just over 90% found once; its top ten account for around 1.7%. The naive CD8 fraction comprised CD45RO-negative cells positively selected for CCR7 and excluded terminally differentiated effector memory CD45RA+ cells. Sequenced input: naive CD8+ T cells from PBMCs. These TCRs come from a man aged 18 to 35 in good health. Some clones in this sample may be carry-over from other donors' samples.

As DNA, the CDR3 is TGTGCCAGCAGTTTATGGATACGACGGGACAGCCCGATGAACACTGAAGCTTTCTTT. The encoded protein is CASSLWIRRDSPMNTEAFF. The V gene is TRBV28, the J gene TRBJ1-1; 7 bases align to TRBD1. CDR3 size: 19 residues. The germline gives CDR1 MDHEN, CDR2 SYDVKM. V was pared by 0 bases and J by 0 bases, with 13 bases of the junction left unmatched.

This chain uses TRBV7-9 with TRBJ2-7, with TRBD1 matching 11 bases. V gave up 4 bases and J gave up 2 bases; unmatched junction bases: 4. CDR1 is SEHNR and CDR2 is FQNEAQ in the germline V gene (reference sequence). The CDR3 runs to 15 residues. The DNA for the CDR3 is TGTGCCAGCAGCTGGGGACAGGGGGTTACCTACGAGCAGTACTTC. It codes for CASSWGQGVTYEQYF.

V gene TRBV4-1 combines with J gene TRBJ2-1; 10 bases are a match to TRBD2. The CDR3 runs to 16 residues. Trimming took 3 bases from V and 5 from J; bases not matched to a gene: 7. Germline loops: CDR1 MGHRA, CDR2 YSYEKL. The DNA of the CDR3 is TGCGCCAGCAGCCATGCTTCCGGGACTAGCGACAATGAGCAGTTCTTC. The encoded protein is CASSHASGTSDNEQFF.

The chain combines TRBV7-9 with TRBJ2-4; 7 bases align to TRBD1. V trimming: 5 bases; J trimming: 0 bases; junction bases outside the gene matches: 10. CDR3 length equals 17 residues. Per the germline V gene, CDR1 is SEHNR and CDR2 is FQNEAQ (reference sequence). The CDR3 here is CASSLRGTGVAKNIQYF. The CDR3 coding sequence is TGTGCCAGCAGCCTTCGGGGTACAGGGGTAGCCAAAAACATTCAGTACTTC.

CDR3 nucleotide sequence: TGTGCCAGCAGCGTAGGGACAGGGGGCCACAATGAGCAGTTCTTC. This sequence encodes CASSVGTGGHNEQFF. The V call is TRBV9, the J call TRBJ2-1, with TRBD1 matching over 11 bases. The V gene's germline CDR1 is SGDLS and CDR2 YYNGEE. The J segment lost 5 bases and the V segment lost 0 bases, leaving 1 base of the junction unmatched. The CDR3 has 15 residues.

CDR3 coding DNA: TGTGCCAGCAGCTTTTACAGGGATACGCAGTATTTT. Residues: CASSFYRDTQYF. The chain has TRBV7-9 and TRBJ2-3, with D maybe TRBD1 (5 bases). V gave up 3 bases and J gave up 6 bases, with 7 bases separating them. The CDR3 length is 12 residues. Germline-derived CDR1 and CDR2 are SEHNR and FQNEAQ (reference sequence).

V and J are TRBV4-1 and TRBJ2-1; 8 bases match TRBD2. V lost 0 bases and J lost 11; bases outside the gene matches: 12. The CDR3 extends over 16 amino acids. Germline lookup yields CDR1 MGHRA and CDR2 YSYEKL. CDR3 nucleotide sequence: TGCGCCAGCAGCCAAGACCTTACTAGCGGCCTCATGCAGCAGTTCTTC. This translates into CASSQDLTSGLMQQFF.

CDR3 nucleotide sequence: TGTGCCAGCAGCCAGGGCAGCGGGAACTCCTACGAGCAGTACTTC. It translates to CASSQGSGNSYEQYF. The V gene is TRBV9, the J gene TRBJ2-7; TRBD2 agrees at 7 bases. From germline, CDR1 is SGDLS and CDR2 YYNGEE. V was clipped by 4 bases and J by 0 bases; unmatched bases: 7. This CDR3 spans 15 amino acids.

The chain links TRBV10-2 to TRBJ1-2; no clear D. Germline lookup yields CDR1 WSHSY and CDR2 SAAADI. The V end lost 10 bases, the J end lost 2 bases, and 11 bases lay between the germline ends. CDR3 length: 12 amino acids. CDR3 bases: TGCGCCACCACGGCGGGCAACTATGGCTACACCTTC. Amino acid sequence: CATTAGNYGYTF.

The rearrangement links TRBV9 to TRBJ2-2, with a possible D match to TRBD2 (5 bases). CDR3 size: 16 residues. V lost 3 bases to trimming and J lost 5 bases, with 17 bases between them. Germline V CDR1 and CDR2: SGDLS, YYNGEE. In DNA form, the CDR3 reads TGTGCCAGCAGCGGCCCAGCGGAGAGTGGGACCGGGGAGCTGTTTTTT. Its translation: CASSGPAESGTGELFF.

The chain combines TRBV9 with TRBJ2-1; TRBD2 agrees at 7 bases. J lost 0 bases, V lost 0 bases, and 9 bases had no gene match. From germline, CDR1 is SGDLS and CDR2 YYNGEE. The CDR3 is made up of 18 amino acids. The CDR3 here is CASSVVGGGPSSYNEQFF. The CDR3 nucleotides are TGTGCCAGCAGCGTAGTCGGGGGAGGGCCGAGCTCCTACAATGAGCAGTTCTTC.

The CDR3 DNA reads as TGTGCCAGTACGGTCCCCTACACAGATACGCAGTATTTT. Translated: CASTVPYTDTQYF. The chain couples TRBV19 to TRBJ2-3; no clear D gene. Germline CDR1 and CDR2: LNHDA and SQIVND (reference sequence). Between the trimmed V and J ends, which lost 7 bases and 2 bases, there was a span of 10 bases. This CDR3 is 13 amino acids long. The entire variable domain, with the rest obtained from reference TRBV19 and TRBJ2-3, is as follows: DGGITQSPKYLFRKEGQNVTLSCEQNLNHDAMYWYRQDPGQGLRLIYYSQIVNDFQKGDIAEGYSVSREKKESFPLTVTSAQKNPTAFYLCASTVPYTDTQYFGPGTRLTVL.

On this clone: Other DNA sequences in this sample translate to the same CDR3. This chain uses TRBV13 with TRBJ1-1; D perhaps matches TRBD1 (5 bases). V was trimmed by 2 bases and J by 2 bases, leaving 12 bases between them. Germline V CDR1 and CDR2: PRHDT, FYEKMQ (reference sequence). The CDR3 contains 15 residues. CDR3 in amino acids: CASSLPQGGNTEAFF. CDR3 DNA: TGTGCCAGCAGCTTACCCCAGGGCGGTAACACTGAAGCTTTCTTT.

V is TRBV4-2 and J is TRBJ1-4, with D unresolved. V lost 0 bases and J lost 6, with 17 bases in between. CDR1 is LGHNA and CDR2 is YNFKEQ in the germline V gene. The CDR3 length is 17 residues. This CDR3 is CASSQDRAGRKDEKLFF. For the CDR3, the DNA is TGTGCCAGCAGCCAAGATCGAGCAGGTCGCAAGGATGAAAAACTGTTTTTT.

This chain links TRBV6-5 with TRBJ2-7, with D perhaps matching TRBD2 (6 bases). Trimming took 7 bases from V and 5 from J, leaving 15 bases between them. Germline loops: CDR1 MNHEY, CDR2 SVGAGI. This CDR3 region has 13 residues. CDR3 region: CASTQGGADEQYF. The DNA for the CDR3 is TGTGCCAGCACCCAAGGAGGGGCGGACGAGCAGTACTTC.

Comment on this clone: Distinct nucleotide sequences in the sample also encode this CDR3. The chain joins TRBV27 to TRBJ2-6, with unresolved D. V lost 2 bases to trimming and J lost 3 bases, with 2 bases between them. Germline CDR1 and CDR2: MNHEY and SMNVEV (reference sequence). The CDR3 consists of 13 residues. DNA for the CDR3: TGTGCCAGCAGTTTAAATGGGGCCAACGTCCTGACTTTC. The encoded protein is CASSLNGANVLTF.

In nucleotides, the CDR3 is TGTGCCAGCTCTGAACCGGACGCGGGAGTCACAGATACGCAGTATTTT. It yields the protein CASSEPDAGVTDTQYF. The chain links TRBV28 to TRBJ2-3; TRBD2 matches at 7 bases. Trimming removed 8 bases from V and 2 bases from J; junction bases left unmatched: 13. CDR3 length equals 16 residues. CDR1 and CDR2 (germline): MDHEN, SYDVKM.

Details on this clone: Additional DNA sequences in this sample encode the identical CDR3. This sequence joins TRBV19 and TRBJ2-7; no reliable D call. The CDR3 runs 14 residues. Trimming stripped 1 base from V and 0 bases from J, with 7 bases between. The germline V gene encodes CDR1 LNHDA and CDR2 SQIVND (reference sequence). The CDR3 loop reads CASSIVASSYEQYF. CDR3 bases: TGTGCCAGTAGTATAGTCGCCAGCTCCTACGAGCAGTACTTC.

Only one count was recorded for this clone. The chain uses TRBV18 and TRBJ1-5; no firm D call. Per germline, CDR1 KGHSH and CDR2 LQKENI. The germline V and J ends were trimmed by 3 bases and 11 bases, with 11 bases remaining between them. The CDR3 sequence is 12 residues long. CDR3 bases: TGTGCCAGCTCACCGAGGGCCTTGGCCCAGCATTTT. This translates into CASSPRALAQHF. Looking up the rest from reference TRBV18 and TRBJ1-5 gives the full variable domain: NAGVMQNPRHLVRRRGQEARLRCSPMKGHSHVYWYRQLPEEGLKFMVYLQKENIIDESGMPKERFSAEFPKEGPSILRIQQVVRGDSAAYFCASSPRALAQHFGDGTRLSIL.